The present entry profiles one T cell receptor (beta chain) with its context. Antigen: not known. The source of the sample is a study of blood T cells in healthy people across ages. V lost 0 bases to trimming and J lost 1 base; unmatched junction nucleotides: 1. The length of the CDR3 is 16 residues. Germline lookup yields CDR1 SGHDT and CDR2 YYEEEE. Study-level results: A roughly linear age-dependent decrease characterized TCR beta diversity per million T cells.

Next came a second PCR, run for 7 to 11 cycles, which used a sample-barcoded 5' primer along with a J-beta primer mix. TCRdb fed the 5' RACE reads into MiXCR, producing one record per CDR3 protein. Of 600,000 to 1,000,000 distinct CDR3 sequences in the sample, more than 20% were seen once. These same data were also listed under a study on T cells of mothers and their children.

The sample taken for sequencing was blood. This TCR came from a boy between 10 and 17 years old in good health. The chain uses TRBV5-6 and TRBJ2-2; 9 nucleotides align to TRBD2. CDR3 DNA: TGTGCCAGCAGCTTGGCTAGCGGGGTGAACACCGGGGAGCTGTTTTTT. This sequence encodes CASSLASGVNTGELFF. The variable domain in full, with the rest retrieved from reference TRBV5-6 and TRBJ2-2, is DAGVTQSPTHLIKTRGQQVTLRCSPKSGHDTVSWYQQALGQGPQFIFQYYEEEERQRGNFPDRFSGHQFPNYSSELNVNALLLGDSALYLCASSLASGVNTGELFFGEGSRLTVL.